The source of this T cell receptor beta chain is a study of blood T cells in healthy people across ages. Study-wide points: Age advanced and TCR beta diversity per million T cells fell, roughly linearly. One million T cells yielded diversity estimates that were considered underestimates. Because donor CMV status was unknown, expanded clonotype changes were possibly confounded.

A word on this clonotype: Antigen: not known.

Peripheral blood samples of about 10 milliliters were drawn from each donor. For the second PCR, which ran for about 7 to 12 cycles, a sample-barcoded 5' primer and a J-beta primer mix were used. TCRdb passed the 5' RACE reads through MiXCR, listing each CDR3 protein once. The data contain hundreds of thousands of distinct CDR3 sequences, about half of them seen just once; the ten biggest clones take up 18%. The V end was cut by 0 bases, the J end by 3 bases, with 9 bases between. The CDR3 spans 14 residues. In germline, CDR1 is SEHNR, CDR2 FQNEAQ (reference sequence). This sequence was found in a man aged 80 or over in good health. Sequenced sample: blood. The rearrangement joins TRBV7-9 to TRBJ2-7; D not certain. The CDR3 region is CASSLAPAIYEQYF. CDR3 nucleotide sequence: TGTGCCAGCAGCTTAGCACCAGCAATCTACGAGCAGTACTTC.